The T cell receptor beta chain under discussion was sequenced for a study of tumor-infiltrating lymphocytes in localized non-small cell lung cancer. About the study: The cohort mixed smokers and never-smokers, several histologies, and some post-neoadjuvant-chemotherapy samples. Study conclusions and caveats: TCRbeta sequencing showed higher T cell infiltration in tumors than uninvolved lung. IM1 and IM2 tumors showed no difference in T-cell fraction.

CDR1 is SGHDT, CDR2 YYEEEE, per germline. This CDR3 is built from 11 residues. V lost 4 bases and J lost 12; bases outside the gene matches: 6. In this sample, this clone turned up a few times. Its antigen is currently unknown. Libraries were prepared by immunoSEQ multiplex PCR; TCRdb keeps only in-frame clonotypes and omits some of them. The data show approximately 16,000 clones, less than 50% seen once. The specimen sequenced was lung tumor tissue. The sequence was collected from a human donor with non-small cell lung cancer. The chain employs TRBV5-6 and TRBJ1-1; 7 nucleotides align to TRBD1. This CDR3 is CASSQGGRTFF. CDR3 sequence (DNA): TGTGCCAGCAGCCAGGGGGGACGGACTTTCTTT.